This note documents a single T cell receptor (beta chain) sequence. Its specificity is not known. The method was immunoSEQ multiplex PCR; TCRdb's version includes in-frame clones alone and lacks a portion of them. The sample has tens of thousands of clones, nearly 85% seen once. This record belongs to a study of lymphopenia after photon versus proton radiotherapy. The CDR3 is 18 residues long. Germline CDR1 and CDR2: LGHNA and YSLEER. With 0 bases clipped from V and 4 bases from J, the junction kept 14 bases outside the gene matches. Regarding the study as a whole: Post-nadir diversity loss with photons came from oligoclonal expansion, particularly CD8+ Temra cells. Better survival with proton therapy was suggested as possible, not demonstrated.

The source material was peripheral blood, sampled from a patient treated with proton-based radiotherapy. V usage is TRBV4-3 and J usage is TRBJ2-7; TRBD2 agrees at 8 bases. This sequence originates from a woman aged 70-85 years with pancreatic cancer. CDR3 bases: TGCGCCAGCAGCCAAGATCTTGGGCGGGAGGCCTCGGGGTACGAGCAGTACTTC. This translates into CASSQDLGREASGYEQYF.